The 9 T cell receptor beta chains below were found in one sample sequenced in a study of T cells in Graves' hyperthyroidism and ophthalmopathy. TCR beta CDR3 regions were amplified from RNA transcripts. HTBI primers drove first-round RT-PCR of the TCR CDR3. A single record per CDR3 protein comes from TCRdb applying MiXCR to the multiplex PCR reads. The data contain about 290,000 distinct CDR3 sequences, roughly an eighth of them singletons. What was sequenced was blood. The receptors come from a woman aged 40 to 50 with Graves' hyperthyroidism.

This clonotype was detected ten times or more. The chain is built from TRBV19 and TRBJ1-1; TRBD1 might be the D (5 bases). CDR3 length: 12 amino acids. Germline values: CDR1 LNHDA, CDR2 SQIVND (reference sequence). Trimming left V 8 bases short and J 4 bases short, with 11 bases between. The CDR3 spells CASRWGVTEAFF. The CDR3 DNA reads TGTGCCAGTCGGTGGGGGGTCACTGAAGCTTTCTTT.

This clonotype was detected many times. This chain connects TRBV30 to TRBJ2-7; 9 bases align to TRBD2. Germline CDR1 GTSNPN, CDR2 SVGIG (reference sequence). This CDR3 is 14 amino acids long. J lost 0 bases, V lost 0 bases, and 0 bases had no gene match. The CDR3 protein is CAWSVLAGSYEQYF. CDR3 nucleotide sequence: TGTGCCTGGAGTGTACTAGCGGGCTCCTACGAGCAGTACTTC.

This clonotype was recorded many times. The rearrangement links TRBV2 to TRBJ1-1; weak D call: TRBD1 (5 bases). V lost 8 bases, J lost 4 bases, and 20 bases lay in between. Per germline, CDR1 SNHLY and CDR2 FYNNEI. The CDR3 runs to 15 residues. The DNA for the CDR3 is TGTGCCAGCTCTCAAGCGCGGGGGGGGGGCACTGAAGCTTTCTTT. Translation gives CASSQARGGGTEAFF.

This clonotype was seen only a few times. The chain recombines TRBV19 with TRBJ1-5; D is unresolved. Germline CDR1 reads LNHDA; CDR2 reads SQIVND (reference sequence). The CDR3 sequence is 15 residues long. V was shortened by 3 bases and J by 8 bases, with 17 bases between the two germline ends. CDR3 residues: CASSILSGALEPQHF. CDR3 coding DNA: TGTGCCAGTAGTATCCTTAGTGGAGCATTGGAGCCCCAGCATTTT. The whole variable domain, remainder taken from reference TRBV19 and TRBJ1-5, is DGGITQSPKYLFRKEGQNVTLSCEQNLNHDAMYWYRQDPGQGLRLIYYSQIVNDFQKGDIAEGYSVSREKKESFPLTVTSAQKNPTAFYLCASSILSGALEPQHFGDGTRLSIL.

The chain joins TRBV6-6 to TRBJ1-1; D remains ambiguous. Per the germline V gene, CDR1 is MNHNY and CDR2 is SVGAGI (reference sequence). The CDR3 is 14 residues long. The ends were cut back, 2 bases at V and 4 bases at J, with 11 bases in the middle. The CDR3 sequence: CASSYVLSGTEAFF. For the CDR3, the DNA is TGTGCCAGCAGTTACGTCTTGTCGGGCACTGAAGCTTTCTTT.

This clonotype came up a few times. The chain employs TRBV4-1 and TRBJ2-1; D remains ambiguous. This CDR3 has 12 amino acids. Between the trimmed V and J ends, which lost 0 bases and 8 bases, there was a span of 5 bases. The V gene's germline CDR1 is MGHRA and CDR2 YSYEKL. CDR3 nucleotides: TGCGCCAGCAGCCAAGATCATGATGAGCAGTTCTTC. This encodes CASSQDHDEQFF.

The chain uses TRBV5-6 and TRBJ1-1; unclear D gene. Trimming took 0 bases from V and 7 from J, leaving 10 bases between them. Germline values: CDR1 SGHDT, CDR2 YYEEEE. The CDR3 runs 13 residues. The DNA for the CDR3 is TGTGCCAGCAGCTTGGGAGGAATTAGTGAAGCTTTCTTT. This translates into CASSLGGISEAFF.

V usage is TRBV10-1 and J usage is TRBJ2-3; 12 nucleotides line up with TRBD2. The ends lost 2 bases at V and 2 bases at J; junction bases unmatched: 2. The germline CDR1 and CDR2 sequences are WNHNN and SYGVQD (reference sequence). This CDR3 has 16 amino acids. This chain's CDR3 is CASSETSGRTTDTQYF. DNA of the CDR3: TGCGCCAGCAGTGAGACTAGCGGGAGGACCACAGATACGCAGTATTTT.

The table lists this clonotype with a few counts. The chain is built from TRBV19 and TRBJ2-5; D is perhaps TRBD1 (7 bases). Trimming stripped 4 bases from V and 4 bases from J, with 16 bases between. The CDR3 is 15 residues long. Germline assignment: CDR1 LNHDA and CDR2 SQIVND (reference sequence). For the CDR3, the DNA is TGTGCCAGTAGTACAGGGGGGCAGGTGGGAGAGACCCAGTACTTC. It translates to CASSTGGQVGETQYF.